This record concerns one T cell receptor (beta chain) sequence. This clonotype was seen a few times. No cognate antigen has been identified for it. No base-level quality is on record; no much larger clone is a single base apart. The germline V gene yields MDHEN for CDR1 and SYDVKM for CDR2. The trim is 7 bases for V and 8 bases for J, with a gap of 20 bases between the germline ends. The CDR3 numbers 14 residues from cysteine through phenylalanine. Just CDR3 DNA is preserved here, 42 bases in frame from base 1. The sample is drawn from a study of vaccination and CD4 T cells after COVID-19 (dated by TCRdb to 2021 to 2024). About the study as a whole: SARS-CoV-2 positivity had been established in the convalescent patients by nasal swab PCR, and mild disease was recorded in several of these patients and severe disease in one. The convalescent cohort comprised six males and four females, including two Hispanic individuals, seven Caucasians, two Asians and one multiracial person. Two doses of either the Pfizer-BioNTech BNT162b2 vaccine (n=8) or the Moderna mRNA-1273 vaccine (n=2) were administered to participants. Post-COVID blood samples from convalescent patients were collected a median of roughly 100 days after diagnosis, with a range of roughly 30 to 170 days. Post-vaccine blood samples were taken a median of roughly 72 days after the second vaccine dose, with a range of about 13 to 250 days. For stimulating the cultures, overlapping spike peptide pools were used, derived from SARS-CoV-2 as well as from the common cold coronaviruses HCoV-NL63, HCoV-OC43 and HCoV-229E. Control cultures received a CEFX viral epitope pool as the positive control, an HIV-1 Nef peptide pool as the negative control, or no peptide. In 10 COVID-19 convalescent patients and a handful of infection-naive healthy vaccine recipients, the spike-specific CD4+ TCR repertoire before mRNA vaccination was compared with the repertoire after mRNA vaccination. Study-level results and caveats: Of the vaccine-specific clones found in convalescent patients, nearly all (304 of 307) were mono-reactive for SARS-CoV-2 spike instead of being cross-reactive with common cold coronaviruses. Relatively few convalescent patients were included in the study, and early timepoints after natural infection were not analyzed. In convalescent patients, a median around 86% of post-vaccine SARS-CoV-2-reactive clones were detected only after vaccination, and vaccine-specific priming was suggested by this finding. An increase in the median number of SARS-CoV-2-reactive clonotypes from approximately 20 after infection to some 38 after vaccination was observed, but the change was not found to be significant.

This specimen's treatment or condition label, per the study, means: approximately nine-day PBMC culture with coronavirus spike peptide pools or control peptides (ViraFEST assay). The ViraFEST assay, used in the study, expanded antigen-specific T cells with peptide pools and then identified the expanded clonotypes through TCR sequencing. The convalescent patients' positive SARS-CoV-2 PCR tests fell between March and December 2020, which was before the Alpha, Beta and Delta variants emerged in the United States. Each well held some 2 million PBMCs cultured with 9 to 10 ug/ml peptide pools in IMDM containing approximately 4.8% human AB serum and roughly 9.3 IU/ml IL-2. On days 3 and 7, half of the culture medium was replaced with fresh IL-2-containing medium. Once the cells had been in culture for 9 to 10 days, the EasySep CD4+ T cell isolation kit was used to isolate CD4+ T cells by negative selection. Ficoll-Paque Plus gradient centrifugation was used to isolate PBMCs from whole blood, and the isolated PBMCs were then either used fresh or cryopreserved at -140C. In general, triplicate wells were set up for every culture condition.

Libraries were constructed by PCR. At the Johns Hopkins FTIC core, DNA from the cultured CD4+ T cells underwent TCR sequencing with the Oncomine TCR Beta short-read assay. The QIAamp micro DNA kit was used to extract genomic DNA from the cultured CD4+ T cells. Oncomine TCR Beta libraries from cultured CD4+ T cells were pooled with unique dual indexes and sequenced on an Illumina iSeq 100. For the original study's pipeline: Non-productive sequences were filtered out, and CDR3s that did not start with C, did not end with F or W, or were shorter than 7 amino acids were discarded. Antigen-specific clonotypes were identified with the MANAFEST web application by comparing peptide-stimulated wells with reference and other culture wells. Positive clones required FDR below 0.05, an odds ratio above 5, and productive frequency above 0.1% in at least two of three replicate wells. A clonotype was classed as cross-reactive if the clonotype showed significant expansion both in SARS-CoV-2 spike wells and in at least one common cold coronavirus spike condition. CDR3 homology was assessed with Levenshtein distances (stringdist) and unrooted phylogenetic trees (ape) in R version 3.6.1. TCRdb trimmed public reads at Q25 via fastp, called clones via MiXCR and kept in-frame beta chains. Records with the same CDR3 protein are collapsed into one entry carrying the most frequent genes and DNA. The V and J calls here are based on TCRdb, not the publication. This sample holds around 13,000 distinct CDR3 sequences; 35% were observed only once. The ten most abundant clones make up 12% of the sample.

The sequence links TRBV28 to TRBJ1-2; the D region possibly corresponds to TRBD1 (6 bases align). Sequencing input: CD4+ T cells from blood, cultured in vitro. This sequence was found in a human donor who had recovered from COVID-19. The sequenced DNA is TGTGCCAGCACCCCTAGCGGGGGGGCACGGGGCTACACCTTC. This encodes CASTPSGGARGYTF.